Each of the 30 T cell receptor beta chains below was sequenced from the same sample in a study of T cell responses to AZD1222 COVID-19 vaccine (dated by TCRdb to about 2021). The time point tag for this specimen amounts to: baseline before first vaccination. The library relied on the immunoSEQ multiplex PCR assay. TCRdb took over this immuneACCESS table, retaining in-frame rearrangements with V and J assigned. Such tables are incomplete; in checked studies, under half of the missing clones stem from an unresolved V gene, and the remainder is unexplained. The sample table holds more than 100,000 clones, of which roughly 93% were seen once. The top ten clonotypes cover around 1.7% of the sample. Sequencing used peripheral blood, obtained on day 0 of AZD1222 vaccination. The receptors shown here come from an adult in good health.

The V and J genes are TRBV3-1 (or the pseudogene TRBV3-2) and TRBJ2-7, with D unresolved. The germline V gene has CDR1 LGHDT and CDR2 YNNKEL (reference sequence). CDR3 length: 14 amino acids. Trimming removed 4 bases from V and 4 bases from J, with 14 bases in between. For the CDR3, the DNA is TGTGCCAGCAGCCCCCCTGCGACACCTTACGAGCAGTACTTC. Protein: CASSPPATPYEQYF.

This chain links TRBV19 with TRBJ1-5; D gene ambiguous. Germline values: CDR1 LNHDA, CDR2 SQIVND (reference sequence). Trimming took 6 bases from V and 0 from J, leaving 12 bases between them. The CDR3 is 15 amino acids. The CDR3 DNA is TGTGCCAGTAGCGCAAACCTTTATAGCAATCAGCCCCAGCATTTT. It is translated as CASSANLYSNQPQHF.

This chain joins TRBV29-1 and TRBJ2-7; D might be TRBD1 (5 bases). The CDR3 totals 15 residues. CDR1 and CDR2 (germline): SQVTM, ANQGSEA. V lost 4 bases and J lost 0, with 16 bases in between. The CDR3 protein is CSVVGPGPYSYEQYV. The CDR3 DNA follows: TGCAGCGTTGTGGGGCCAGGTCCCTACTCCTACGAGCAGTACGTC.

This sequence joins TRBV3-1 (or the pseudogene TRBV3-2) and TRBJ2-3; 7 bases fit TRBD1. Germline V lookup: CDR1 LGHDT, CDR2 YNNKEL (reference sequence). This CDR3 is 16 amino acids long. With V trimmed by 0 bases and J by 5 bases, 8 bases remained unmatched. CDR3: CASSQEYRGNGDTQYF. In nucleotides, the CDR3 is TGTGCCAGCAGCCAAGAGTACAGGGGTAATGGAGATACGCAGTATTTT.

The rearrangement uses TRBV29-1 and TRBJ2-1, with 7 bases that match TRBD1. Germline V gene sequence: CDR1 SQVTM, CDR2 ANQGSEA. After removal of 5 bases from V and 7 bases from J, the junction contained 8 bases not matched to a gene. The CDR3 runs 13 residues. The CDR3 coding sequence is TGCAGCGTTAAAAGACAGGGATTTAATGAGCAGTTCTTC. As protein: CSVKRQGFNEQFF.

The chain recombines TRBV6-5 with TRBJ1-2, with D uncertain. The ends were cut back, 6 bases at V and 4 bases at J, with 12 bases in the middle. Looked up from germline, CDR1 is MNHEY and CDR2 is SVGAGI. This CDR3 region has 13 residues. For the CDR3, the DNA is TGTGCCAGCAGCGCCTTTTCGGGCTATGGCTACACCTTC. Its translation: CASSAFSGYGYTF.

This chain connects TRBV15 to TRBJ2-7, with D possibly TRBD1 on 6 matching bases. Germline-derived CDR1 and CDR2 are LNHNV and YYDKDF (reference sequence). Trimming shortened V by 5 bases and J by 2 bases, and 13 bases separated the two germline ends. The CDR3 runs 14 residues. CDR3 protein: CATSGEQGPYEQYF. The CDR3 bases are TGTGCCACCAGCGGTGAACAGGGCCCCTACGAGCAGTACTTC.

The chain joins TRBV7-3 to TRBJ2-2; TRBD2 matches at 7 bases. Germline V gene lookup returns CDR1 SGHTA and CDR2 FQGTGA. The CDR3 has 15 residues. J was trimmed by 4 bases and V by 2 bases; bases with no gene match: 4. CDR3 nucleotides: TGTGCCAGCAGCTTAGGCGGGAGAACCACCGGGGAGCTGTTTTTT. Translating gives CASSLGGRTTGELFF.

The chain recombines TRBV7-9 with TRBJ2-5; TRBD1 matches 8 bases. The CDR3 totals 14 residues. The germline V gene has CDR1 SEHNR and CDR2 FQNEAQ (reference sequence). Trimming took 5 bases from V and 5 from J; bases not matched to a gene: 7. CDR3 sequence (DNA): TGTGCCAGCAGCCTTATCACAGGGGGGGAGACCCAGTACTTC. Protein sequence: CASSLITGGETQYF.

The V and J genes are TRBV27 and TRBJ1-6; no clear D. CDR1 is MNHEY and CDR2 is SMNVEV in the germline V gene (reference sequence). V was cut by 0 bases and J by 5 bases, with 11 bases left in between. The CDR3 runs 16 residues. The chain's CDR3 is CASSLSPASNNSPLHF. In nucleotides, the CDR3 is TGTGCCAGCAGTTTATCTCCGGCCAGCAATAATTCACCCCTCCACTTT.

V gene TRBV24-1 combines with J gene TRBJ1-2; 7 nucleotides align to TRBD1. J was trimmed by 6 bases and V by 7 bases; bases with no gene match: 16. The CDR3 is 16 amino acids. Germline V CDR1 and CDR2: KGHDR, SFDVKD. The CDR3 nucleotides are TGTGCCACCAGCCCCGGACAGGAAACGAAGTGGGATGGCTACACCTTC. Translating it yields CATSPGQETKWDGYTF.

V is TRBV4-2 and J is TRBJ2-6; tentatively, D is TRBD1 (6 bases). Trimming pared 2 bases from V and 4 bases from J, leaving 12 bases between. CDR3 length equals 16 residues. Per germline, CDR1 LGHNA and CDR2 YNFKEQ. The CDR3 reads CASSQFQGTGANVLTF. The CDR3, as DNA: TGTGCCAGCAGCCAATTTCAGGGGACCGGGGCCAACGTCCTGACTTTC.

This chain uses TRBV11-2 with TRBJ2-6; TRBD1 matches at 7 bases. Trimming took 5 bases from V and 0 from J; bases not matched to a gene: 4. This CDR3 is 16 amino acids long. CDR1 and CDR2 (germline): SGHAT, FQNNGV. The CDR3 region has the DNA TGTGCCAGCAGCACGGGACAGTTCTCTGGGGCCAACGTCCTGACTTTC. Translation: CASSTGQFSGANVLTF.

The chain recombines TRBV7-6 with TRBJ2-1; 9 bases are a match to TRBD2. V was clipped by 3 bases and J by 0 bases; unmatched bases: 6. CDR3 size: 17 residues. The V gene's germline CDR1 is SGHVS and CDR2 FNYEAQ. The CDR3 sequence is CASSFQSGRTSYNEQFF. CDR3 DNA: TGTGCCAGCAGCTTCCAAAGCGGGAGGACCTCCTACAATGAGCAGTTCTTC.

V and J are TRBV7-2 and TRBJ1-3; D possibly corresponds to TRBD1 (6 bases). Germline V CDR1 and CDR2: SGHTA, FQGNSA. The CDR3 runs 15 residues. The germline V and J ends were trimmed by 4 bases and 4 bases, with 14 bases remaining between them. DNA of the CDR3: TGTGCCAGCAGCTCCGGACGGAGGGGGGGAAACACCATATATTTT. Translated: CASSSGRRGGNTIYF.

The chain joins TRBV27 to TRBJ2-7; TRBD1 aligns across 9 bases. J was trimmed by 0 bases and V by 6 bases; bases with no gene match: 6. Germline V gene lookup returns CDR1 MNHEY and CDR2 SMNVEV (reference sequence). The CDR3 runs to 15 residues. The CDR3 nucleotides are TGTGCCAGCAGAACAGGGGGCACTGACTCCTACGAGCAGTACTTC. Encoded protein: CASRTGGTDSYEQYF.

This chain uses TRBV11-2 with TRBJ1-1; D gene ambiguous. The V end was cut by 5 bases, the J end by 1 base, with 14 bases between. This CDR3 has 15 residues. Germline V gene data show CDR1 as SGHAT and CDR2 as FQNNGV. CDR3 in DNA: TGTGCCAGCAGCCCCTTTGAAATATGGAACACTGAAGCTTTCTTT. Protein product: CASSPFEIWNTEAFF.

In this sample, this clone turned up once. The chain carries TRBV3-1 (or the pseudogene TRBV3-2) and TRBJ1-2; a weak D match, TRBD1 (5 bases). The germline V gene encodes CDR1 LGHDT and CDR2 YNNKEL (reference sequence). The CDR3 has 14 amino acids. Deletions cut 8 bases from V and 8 bases from J, with 21 bases between. In DNA, the CDR3 is TGTGCCAGCGGCACGGCAGGGACCCTTCCGGGCTACACCTTC. It encodes CASGTAGTLPGYTF.

The rearrangement joins TRBV9 to TRBJ2-3; D is perhaps TRBD2 (5 bases). With 0 bases removed from V and 2 bases from J, the gap between germline ends came to 10 bases. The CDR3 length is 15 residues. The germline CDR1 and CDR2 sequences are SGDLS and YYNGEE. CDR3: CASSVDGLFTDTQYF. The CDR3 DNA sequence: TGTGCCAGCAGCGTAGACGGACTCTTCACAGATACGCAGTATTTT.

The rearrangement joins TRBV15 to TRBJ1-2; D possibly corresponds to TRBD1 (6 bases). Germline loops: CDR1 LNHNV, CDR2 YYDKDF (reference sequence). The V gene lost 5 bases and the J gene lost 2 bases, with 15 bases spanning the gap. The CDR3 is 15 amino acids. In nucleotides, the CDR3 is TGTGCCACCAGCTTCGGACGGACAGCCAACTATGGCTACACCTTC. Amino acid sequence: CATSFGRTANYGYTF.

The rearrangement joins TRBV12-3 or TRBV12-4 to TRBJ1-2; D is uncertain. The CDR3 has 13 residues. V dropped 3 bases and J dropped 7 bases, with 12 bases sitting between them. DNA of the CDR3: TGTGCCAGCAGTTTCCGACGGTGGGGTGGCTACACCTTC. Translated: CASSFRRWGGYTF.

This clone was observed once. One end of the junction is discordant with germline, which a read error may explain. The chain's CDR3 is CASSLVPRAGANTGELFF. CDR3 nucleotide sequence: TGTGCCAGCAGCTTGGTCCCTCGGGCGGGGGCCAACACCGGTGAGCTGTTTTTT. The chain carries TRBV7-8 and TRBJ2-2, with D maybe TRBD2 (7 bases). The CDR3 consists of 18 residues. Germline CDR1 and CDR2: SGHVS and FQNEAQ.

The chain is built from TRBV9 and TRBJ2-1, with TRBD2 matching over 7 bases. The CDR3 covers 15 residues. Germline V lookup: CDR1 SGDLS, CDR2 YYNGEE. The V segment lost 4 bases and the J segment 2 bases; nucleotides outside the gene matches: 6. Here the CDR3 reads CASSLSGLTYNEQFF. Written as DNA, the CDR3 is TGTGCCAGCAGCCTCTCGGGACTAACCTACAATGAGCAGTTCTTC.

This clone was counted once. The V call is TRBV3-1 (or the pseudogene TRBV3-2), the J call TRBJ1-5; no reliable D call. The CDR3 is 13 residues long. Germline loops: CDR1 LGHDT, CDR2 YNNKEL (reference sequence). Between the trimmed V and J ends, which lost 0 bases and 6 bases, there was a span of 6 bases. CDR3 sequence reads: CASSQDRVQPQHF. The CDR3 DNA reads TGTGCCAGCAGCCAAGACCGAGTTCAGCCCCAGCATTTT.

This sequence joins TRBV7-9 and TRBJ1-1; 8 nucleotides line up with TRBD1. Germline values: CDR1 SEHNR, CDR2 FQNEAQ (reference sequence). This CDR3 spans 16 amino acids. The ends lost 3 bases at V and 0 bases at J; junction bases unmatched: 6. The DNA for the CDR3 is TGTGCCAGCAGCTTCCCAGGGGGCGCGGTGAACACTGAAGCTTTCTTT. Translating gives CASSFPGGAVNTEAFF.

This chain uses TRBV11-2 with TRBJ1-1, with 7 nucleotides matching TRBD1. V lost 5 bases to trimming and J lost 6 bases; unmatched junction nucleotides: 6. The germline CDR1 and CDR2 sequences are SGHAT and FQNNGV. This CDR3 region has 13 residues. CDR3 protein: CASSPGGTSEAFF. CDR3 in DNA: TGTGCCAGCAGCCCAGGGGGGACGTCTGAAGCTTTCTTT.

V usage is TRBV23-1 and J usage is TRBJ1-1; perhaps TRBD1 as D (5 bases). TRBV23-1 is reported as an ORF; its role is uncertain. The CDR3 runs to 16 residues. V lost 2 bases and J lost 0, with 13 bases in between. DNA for the CDR3: TGCGCCAGCAGTCAAGGGGGGGAACTAATGAACACTGAAGCTTTCTTT. Translation gives CASSQGGELMNTEAFF.

As DNA, the CDR3 is TGTGCCAGCAGCGTACAGGGGAACACTGAAGCTTTCTTT. It yields the protein CASSVQGNTEAFF. The chain carries TRBV7-8 and TRBJ1-1; TRBD1 is a possible D gene (6 bases). There are 13 residues in the CDR3. From germline, CDR1 is SGHVS and CDR2 FQNEAQ. The V gene lost 5 bases and the J gene lost 1 base, with 8 bases spanning the gap.

V and J are TRBV27 and TRBJ1-2; D gene unclear. Germline-derived CDR1 and CDR2 are MNHEY and SMNVEV (reference sequence). The CDR3 extends over 15 amino acids. V was shortened by 6 bases and J by 5 bases, with 19 bases between the two germline ends. The CDR3: CASSQTPQGTYGYTF. CDR3 in DNA: TGTGCCAGCAGCCAAACCCCCCAAGGTACATATGGCTACACCTTC.

V gene TRBV24-1 combines with J gene TRBJ2-7; 7 nucleotides line up with TRBD2. J gave up 10 bases and V 1 base, and 6 bases lay outside the gene matches. Germline assignment: CDR1 KGHDR and CDR2 SFDVKD. This CDR3 is 13 amino acids long. The CDR3 here is CATSDFGGGLQYV. In DNA form, the CDR3 reads TGTGCCACCAGTGATTTCGGGGGAGGGTTACAGTACGTC.